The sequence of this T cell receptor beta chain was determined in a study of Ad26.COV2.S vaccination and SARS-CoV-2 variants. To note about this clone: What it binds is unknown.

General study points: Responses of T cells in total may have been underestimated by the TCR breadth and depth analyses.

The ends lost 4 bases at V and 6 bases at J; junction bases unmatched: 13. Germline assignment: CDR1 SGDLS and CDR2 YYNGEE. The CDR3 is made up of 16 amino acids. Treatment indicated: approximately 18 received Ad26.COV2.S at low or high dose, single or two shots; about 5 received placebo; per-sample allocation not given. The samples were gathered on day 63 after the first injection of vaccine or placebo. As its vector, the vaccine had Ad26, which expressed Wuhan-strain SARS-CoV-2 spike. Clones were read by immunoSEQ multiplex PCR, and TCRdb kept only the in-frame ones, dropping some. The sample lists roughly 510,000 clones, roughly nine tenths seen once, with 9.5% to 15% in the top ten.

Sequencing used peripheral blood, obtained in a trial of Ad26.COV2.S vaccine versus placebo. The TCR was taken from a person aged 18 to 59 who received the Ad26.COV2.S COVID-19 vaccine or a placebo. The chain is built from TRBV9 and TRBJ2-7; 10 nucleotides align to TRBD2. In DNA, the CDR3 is TGTGCCAGCAGCTATGCCCCGGGACTAGCGATTTCCGAGCAGTACTTC. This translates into CASSYAPGLAISEQYF.